This T cell receptor (beta chain) was sequenced for a study of blood T cells in healthy people across ages. Donors each provided about 9.5 milliliters of peripheral blood. A second about 7 to 11 cycle PCR used barcoded and J-beta primers. MiXCR, applied by TCRdb to the 5' RACE reads, yields one record per CDR3 protein. The profile covers about 2 million distinct CDR3 sequences, with less than 50% appearing a single time and over 2% taken by the ten largest. V was pared by 5 bases and J by 5 bases, with 18 bases between. Per germline, CDR1 MNHEY and CDR2 SMNVEV (reference sequence). The CDR3 loop spans 15 amino acids.

V is TRBV27 and J is TRBJ2-5, with D perhaps matching TRBD1 (7 bases). The clonotype originates from a woman in her forties in good health. Specimen: blood. The CDR3 sequence is CASSDMSGGSETQYF. The CDR3 DNA reads TGTGCCAGCAGTGATATGTCAGGGGGGAGCGAGACCCAGTACTTC.